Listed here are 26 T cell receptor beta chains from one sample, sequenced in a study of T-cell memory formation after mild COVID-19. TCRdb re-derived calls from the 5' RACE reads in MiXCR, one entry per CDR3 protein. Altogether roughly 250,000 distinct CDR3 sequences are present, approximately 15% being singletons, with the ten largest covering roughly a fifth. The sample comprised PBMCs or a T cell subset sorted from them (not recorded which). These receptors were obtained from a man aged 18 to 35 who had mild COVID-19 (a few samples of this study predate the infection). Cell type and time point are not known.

The CDR3: CASNSGTPNTGELFF. The CDR3 nucleotides read TGTGCCAGCAACTCCGGGACACCGAACACCGGGGAGCTGTTTTTT. The chain uses TRBV28 and TRBJ2-2, with D tentatively TRBD1 (6 bases). Trimming shortened V by 7 bases and J by 0 bases, and 12 bases separated the two germline ends. The CDR3 is 15 amino acids. Germline V lookup: CDR1 MDHEN, CDR2 SYDVKM.

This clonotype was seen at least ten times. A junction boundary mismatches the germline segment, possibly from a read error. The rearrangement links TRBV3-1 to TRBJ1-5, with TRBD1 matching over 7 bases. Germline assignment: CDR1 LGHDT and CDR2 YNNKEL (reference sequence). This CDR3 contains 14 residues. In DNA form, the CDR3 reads TGCGCCAGCAGCGTAGGGACAGGCAATCAGCCCCAGCATTTT. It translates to CASSVGTGNQPQHF.

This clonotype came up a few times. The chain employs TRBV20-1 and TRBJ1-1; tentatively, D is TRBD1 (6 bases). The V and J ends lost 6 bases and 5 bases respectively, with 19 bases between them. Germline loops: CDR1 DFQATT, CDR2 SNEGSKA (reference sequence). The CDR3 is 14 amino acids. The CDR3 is CSAPRQVLGTEAFF. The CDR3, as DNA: TGCAGTGCACCCCGACAGGTCCTCGGTACTGAAGCTTTCTTT.

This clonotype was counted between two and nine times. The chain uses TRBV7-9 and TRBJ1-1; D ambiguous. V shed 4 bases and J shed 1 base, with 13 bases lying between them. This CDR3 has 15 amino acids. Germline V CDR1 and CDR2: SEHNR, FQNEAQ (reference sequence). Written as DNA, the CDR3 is TGTGCCAGCAGCTCGTGGGATAGGAGGAACACTGAAGCTTTCTTT. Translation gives CASSSWDRRNTEAFF.

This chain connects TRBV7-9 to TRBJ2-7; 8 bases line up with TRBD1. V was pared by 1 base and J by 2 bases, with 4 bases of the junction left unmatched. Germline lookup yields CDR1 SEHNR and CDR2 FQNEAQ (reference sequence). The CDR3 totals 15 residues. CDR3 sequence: CASSLGTGRPYEQYF. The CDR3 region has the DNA TGTGCCAGCAGCTTAGGGACAGGGAGACCCTACGAGCAGTACTTC. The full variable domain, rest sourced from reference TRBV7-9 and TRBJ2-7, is DTGVSQNPRHKITKRGQNVTFRCDPISEHNRLYWYRQTLGQGPEFLTYFQNEAQLEKSRLLSDRFSAERPKGSFSTLEIQRTEQGDSAMYLCASSLGTGRPYEQYFGPGTRLTVT.

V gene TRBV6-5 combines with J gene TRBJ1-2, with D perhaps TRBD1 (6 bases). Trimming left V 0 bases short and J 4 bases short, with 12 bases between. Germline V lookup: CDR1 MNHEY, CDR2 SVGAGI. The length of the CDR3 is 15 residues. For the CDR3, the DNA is TGTGCCAGCAGTTACTCGTCAGGGGCTACCTATGGCTACACCTTC. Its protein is CASSYSSGATYGYTF.

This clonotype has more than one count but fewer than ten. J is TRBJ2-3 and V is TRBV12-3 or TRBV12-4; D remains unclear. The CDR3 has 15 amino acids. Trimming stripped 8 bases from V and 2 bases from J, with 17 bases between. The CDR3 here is CASLKPGGYTDTQYF. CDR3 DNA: TGTGCCAGCTTAAAACCCGGCGGCTACACAGATACGCAGTATTTT.

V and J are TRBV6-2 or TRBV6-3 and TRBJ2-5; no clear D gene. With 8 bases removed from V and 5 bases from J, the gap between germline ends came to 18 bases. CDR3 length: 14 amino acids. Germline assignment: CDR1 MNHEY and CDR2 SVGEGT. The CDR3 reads CASGTRTQEETQYF. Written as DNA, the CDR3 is TGTGCCAGCGGTACCCGGACCCAGGAGGAGACCCAGTACTTC.

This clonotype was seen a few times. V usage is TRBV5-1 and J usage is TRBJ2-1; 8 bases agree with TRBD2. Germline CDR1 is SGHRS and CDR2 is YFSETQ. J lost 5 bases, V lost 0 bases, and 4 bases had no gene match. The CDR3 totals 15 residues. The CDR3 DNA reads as TGCGCCAGCAGCTTGGCCATACTAGCGGACAATGAGCAGTTCTTC. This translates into CASSLAILADNEQFF.

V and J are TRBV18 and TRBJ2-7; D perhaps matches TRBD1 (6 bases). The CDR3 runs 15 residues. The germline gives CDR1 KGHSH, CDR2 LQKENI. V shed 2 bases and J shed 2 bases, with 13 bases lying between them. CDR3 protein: CASSPAAGAAYEQYF. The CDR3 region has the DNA TGTGCCAGCTCACCAGCGGCAGGGGCGGCCTACGAGCAGTACTTC.

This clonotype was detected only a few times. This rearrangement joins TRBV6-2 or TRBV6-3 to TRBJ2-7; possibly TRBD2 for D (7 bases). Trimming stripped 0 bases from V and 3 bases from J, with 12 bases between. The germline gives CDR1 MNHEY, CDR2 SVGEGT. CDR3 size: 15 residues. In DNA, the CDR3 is TGTGCCAGCAGTTACTCGGCGGGGGCAATCTACGAGCAGTACGTC. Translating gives CASSYSAGAIYEQYV.

The CDR3 coding sequence is TGTGCCACCCAACGAAGCCCGGGTCGGACCCAGTACTTC. Its translation is CATQRSPGRTQYF. V is TRBV6-2 or TRBV6-3 and J is TRBJ2-5; D gene uncertain. This CDR3 has 13 amino acids. Germline CDR1 and CDR2: MNHEY and SVGEGT. V was pared by 10 bases and J by 7 bases, with 19 bases between.

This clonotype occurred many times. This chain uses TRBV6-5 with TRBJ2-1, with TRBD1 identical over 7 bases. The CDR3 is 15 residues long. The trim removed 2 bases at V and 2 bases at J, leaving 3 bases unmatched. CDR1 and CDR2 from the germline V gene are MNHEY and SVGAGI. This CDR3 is CASSYGQGAYNEQFF. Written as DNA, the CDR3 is TGTGCCAGCAGTTACGGTCAGGGGGCCTACAATGAGCAGTTCTTC.

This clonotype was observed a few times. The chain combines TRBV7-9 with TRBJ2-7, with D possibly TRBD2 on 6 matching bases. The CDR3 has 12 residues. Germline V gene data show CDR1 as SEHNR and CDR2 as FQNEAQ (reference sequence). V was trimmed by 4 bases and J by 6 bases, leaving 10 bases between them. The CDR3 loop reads CASSSGTPEQYV. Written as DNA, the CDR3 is TGTGCCAGCAGCTCCGGGACTCCCGAGCAGTACGTC.

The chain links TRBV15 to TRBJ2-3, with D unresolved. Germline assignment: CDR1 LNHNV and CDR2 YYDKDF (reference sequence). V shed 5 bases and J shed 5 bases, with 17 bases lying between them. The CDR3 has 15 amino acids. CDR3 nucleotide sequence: TGTGCCACCAGCCCTCGAGGCGGATCAGAAGATACGCAGTATTTT. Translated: CATSPRGGSEDTQYF.

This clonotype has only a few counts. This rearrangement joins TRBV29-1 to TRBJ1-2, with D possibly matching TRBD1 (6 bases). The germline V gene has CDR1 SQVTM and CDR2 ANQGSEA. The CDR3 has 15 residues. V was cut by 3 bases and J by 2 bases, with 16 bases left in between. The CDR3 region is CSVEGGGTANYGYTF. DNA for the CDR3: TGCAGCGTTGAGGGGGGCGGGACGGCCAACTATGGCTACACCTTC.

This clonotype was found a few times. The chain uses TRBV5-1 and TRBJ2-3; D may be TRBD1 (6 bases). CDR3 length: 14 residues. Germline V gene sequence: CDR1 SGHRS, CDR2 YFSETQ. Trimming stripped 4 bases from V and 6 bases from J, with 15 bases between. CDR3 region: CASSDYRVGDTQYF. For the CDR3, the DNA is TGCGCCAGCAGCGATTACAGGGTTGGGGATACGCAGTATTTT. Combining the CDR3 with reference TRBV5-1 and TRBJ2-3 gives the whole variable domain KAGVTQTPRYLIKTRGQQVTLSCSPISGHRSVSWYQQTPGQGLQFLFEYFSETQRNKGNFPGRFSGRQFSNSRSEMNVSTLELGDSALYLCASSDYRVGDTQYFGPGTRLTVL.

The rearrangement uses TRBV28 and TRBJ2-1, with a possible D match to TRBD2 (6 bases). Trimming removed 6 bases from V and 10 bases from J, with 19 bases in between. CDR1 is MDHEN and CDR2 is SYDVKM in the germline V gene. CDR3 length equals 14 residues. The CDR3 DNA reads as TGTGCCAGCAGGACCCCGGGACTGCTGCGAGAGCAGTTCTTC. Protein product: CASRTPGLLREQFF.

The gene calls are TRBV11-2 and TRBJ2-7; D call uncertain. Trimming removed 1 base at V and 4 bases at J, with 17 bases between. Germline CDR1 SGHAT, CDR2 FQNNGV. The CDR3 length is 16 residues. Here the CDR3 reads CASSLGPGWSTYEQYF. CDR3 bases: TGTGCCAGCAGCTTAGGACCCGGGTGGAGCACATACGAGCAGTACTTC.

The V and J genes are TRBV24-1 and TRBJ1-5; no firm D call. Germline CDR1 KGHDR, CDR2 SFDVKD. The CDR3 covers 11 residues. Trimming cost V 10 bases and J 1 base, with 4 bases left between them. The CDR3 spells CATISNQPQHF. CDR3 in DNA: TGTGCCACTATAAGCAATCAGCCCCAGCATTTT.

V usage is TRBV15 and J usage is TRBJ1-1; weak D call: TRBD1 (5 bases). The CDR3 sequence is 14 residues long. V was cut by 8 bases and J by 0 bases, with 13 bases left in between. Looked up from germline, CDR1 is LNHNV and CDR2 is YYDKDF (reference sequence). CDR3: CATGTNKMNTEAFF. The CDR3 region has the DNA TGTGCCACCGGGACCAACAAGATGAACACTGAAGCTTTCTTT.

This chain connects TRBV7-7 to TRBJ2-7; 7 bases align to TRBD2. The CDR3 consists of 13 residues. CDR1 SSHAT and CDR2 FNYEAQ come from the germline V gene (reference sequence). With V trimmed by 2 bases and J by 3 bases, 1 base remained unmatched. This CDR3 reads CASSLSGDYEQYF. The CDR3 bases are TGTGCCAGCAGCTTAAGCGGGGACTACGAGCAGTACTTC. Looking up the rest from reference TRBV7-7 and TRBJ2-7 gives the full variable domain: GAGVSQSPRYKVTKRGQDVTLRCDPISSHATLYWYQQALGQGPEFLTYFNYEAQPDKSGLPSDRFSAERPEGSISTLTIQRTEQRDSAMYRCASSLSGDYEQYFGPGTRLTVT.

The CDR3 coding sequence is TGTGCCACAAGGGACGAGCCCAACACTGAAGCTTTCTTT. Protein product: CATRDEPNTEAFF. The rearrangement links TRBV6-2 or TRBV6-3 to TRBJ1-1, with D possibly matching TRBD1 (5 bases). The CDR3 runs to 13 residues. Germline V lookup: CDR1 MNHEY, CDR2 SVGEGT. The V and J ends lost 10 bases and 2 bases respectively, with 14 bases between them.

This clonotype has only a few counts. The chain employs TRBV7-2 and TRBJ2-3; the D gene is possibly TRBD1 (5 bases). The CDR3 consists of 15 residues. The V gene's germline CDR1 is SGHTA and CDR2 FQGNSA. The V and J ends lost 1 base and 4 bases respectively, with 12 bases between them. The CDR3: CASSLVSGSSDTQYF. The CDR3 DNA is TGTGCCAGCAGCTTAGTTTCAGGGTCCTCAGATACGCAGTATTTT.

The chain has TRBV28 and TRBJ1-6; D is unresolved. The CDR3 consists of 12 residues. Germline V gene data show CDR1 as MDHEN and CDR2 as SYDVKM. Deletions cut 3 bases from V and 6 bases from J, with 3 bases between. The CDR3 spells CASSFGNSPLHF. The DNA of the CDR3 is TGTGCCAGCAGTTTCGGTAATTCACCCCTCCACTTT.

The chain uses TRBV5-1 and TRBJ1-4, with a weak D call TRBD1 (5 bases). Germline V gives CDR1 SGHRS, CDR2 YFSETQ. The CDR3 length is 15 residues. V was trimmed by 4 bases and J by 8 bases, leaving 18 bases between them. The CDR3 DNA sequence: TGCGCCAGCAGCCGTACAGGTACCTCGGGGGAAAAACTGTTTTTT. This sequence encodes CASSRTGTSGEKLFF.